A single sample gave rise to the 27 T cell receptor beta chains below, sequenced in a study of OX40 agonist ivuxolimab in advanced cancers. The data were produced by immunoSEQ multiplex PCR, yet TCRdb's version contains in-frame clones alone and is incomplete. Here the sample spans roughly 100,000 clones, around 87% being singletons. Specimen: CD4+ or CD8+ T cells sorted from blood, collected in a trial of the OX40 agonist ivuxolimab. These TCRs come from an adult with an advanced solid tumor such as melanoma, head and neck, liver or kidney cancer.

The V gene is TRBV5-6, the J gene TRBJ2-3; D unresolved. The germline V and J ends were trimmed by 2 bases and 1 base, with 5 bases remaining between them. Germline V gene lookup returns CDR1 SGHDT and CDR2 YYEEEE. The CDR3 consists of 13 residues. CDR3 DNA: TGTGCCAGCAGCTTAACGGGCACAGATACGCAGTATTTT. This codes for CASSLTGTDTQYF.

CDR3 in DNA: TGCGCCAGCAGCCCCCAGGGGGCTTCCTACAATGAGCAGTTCTTC. Encoded protein: CASSPQGASYNEQFF. The V call is TRBV5-1, the J call TRBJ2-1; 8 bases line up with TRBD1. In germline, CDR1 is SGHRS, CDR2 YFSETQ. CDR3 length equals 15 residues. J lost 1 base, V lost 4 bases, and 4 bases had no gene match.

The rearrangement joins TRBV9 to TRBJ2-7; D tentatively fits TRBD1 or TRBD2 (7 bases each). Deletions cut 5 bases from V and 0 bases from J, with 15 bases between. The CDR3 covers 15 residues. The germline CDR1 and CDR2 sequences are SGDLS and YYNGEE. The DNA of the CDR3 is TGTGCCAGCAGTGGGGGAGGGGGCTCCTCCTACGAGCAGTACTTC. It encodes CASSGGGGSSYEQYF.

CDR3 loop: CASSLFGTGKETQYF. The CDR3 nucleotides are TGTGCCAGCAGCTTATTCGGGACAGGAAAAGAGACCCAGTACTTC. The chain recombines TRBV7-6 with TRBJ2-5, with TRBD1 identical over 8 bases. In germline, CDR1 is SGHVS, CDR2 FNYEAQ. This CDR3 contains 15 residues. The V and J ends lost 2 bases and 3 bases, in that order; junction bases with no gene match: 5.

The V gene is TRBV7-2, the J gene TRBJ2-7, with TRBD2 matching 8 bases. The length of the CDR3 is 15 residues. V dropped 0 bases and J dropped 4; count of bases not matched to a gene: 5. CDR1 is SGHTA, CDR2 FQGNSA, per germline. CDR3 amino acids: CASSLAGGAEYEQYF. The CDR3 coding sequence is TGTGCCAGCAGCTTAGCCGGGGGGGCGGAATACGAGCAGTACTTC.

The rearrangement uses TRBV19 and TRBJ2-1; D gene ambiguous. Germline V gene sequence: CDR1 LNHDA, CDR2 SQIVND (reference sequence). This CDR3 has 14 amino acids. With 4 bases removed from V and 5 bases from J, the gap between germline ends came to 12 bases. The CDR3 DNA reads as TGTGCCAGTAGTAGTTACAACAGTGACAATGAGCAGTTCTTC. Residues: CASSSYNSDNEQFF.

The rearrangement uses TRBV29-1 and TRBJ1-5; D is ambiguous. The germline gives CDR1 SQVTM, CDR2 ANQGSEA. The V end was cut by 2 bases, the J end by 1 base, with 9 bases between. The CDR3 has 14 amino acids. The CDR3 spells CSVEYGGSNQPQHF. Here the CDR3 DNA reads TGCAGCGTTGAATACGGCGGGAGCAATCAGCCCCAGCATTTT.

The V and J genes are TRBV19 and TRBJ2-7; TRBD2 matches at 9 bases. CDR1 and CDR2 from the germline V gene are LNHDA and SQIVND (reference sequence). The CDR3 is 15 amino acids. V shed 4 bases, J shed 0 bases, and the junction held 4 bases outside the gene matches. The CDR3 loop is CASSNLAGFSYEQYF. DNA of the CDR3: TGTGCCAGTAGTAATCTAGCGGGGTTCTCCTACGAGCAGTACTTC.

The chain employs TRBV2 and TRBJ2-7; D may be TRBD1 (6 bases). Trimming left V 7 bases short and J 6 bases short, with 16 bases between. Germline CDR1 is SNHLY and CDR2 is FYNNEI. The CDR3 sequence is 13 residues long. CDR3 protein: CASNKDSVAEQYF. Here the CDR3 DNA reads TGTGCCAGCAATAAGGACAGTGTAGCCGAGCAGTACTTC.

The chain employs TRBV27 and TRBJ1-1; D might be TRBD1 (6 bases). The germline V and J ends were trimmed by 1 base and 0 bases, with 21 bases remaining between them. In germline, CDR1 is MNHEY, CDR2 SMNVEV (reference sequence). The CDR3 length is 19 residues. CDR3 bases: TGTGCCAGCAGTTTATATAAAGTACAGGGTAAAGTCATGAACACTGAAGCTTTCTTT. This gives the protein CASSLYKVQGKVMNTEAFF.

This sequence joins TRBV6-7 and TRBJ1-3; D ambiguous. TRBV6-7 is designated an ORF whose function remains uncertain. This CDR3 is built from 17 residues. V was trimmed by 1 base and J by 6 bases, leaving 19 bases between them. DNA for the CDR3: TGTGCCAGCAGTTACTGTCCCCCGCCAAGGGATGTAAACACCATATATTTT. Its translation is CASSYCPPPRDVNTIYF.

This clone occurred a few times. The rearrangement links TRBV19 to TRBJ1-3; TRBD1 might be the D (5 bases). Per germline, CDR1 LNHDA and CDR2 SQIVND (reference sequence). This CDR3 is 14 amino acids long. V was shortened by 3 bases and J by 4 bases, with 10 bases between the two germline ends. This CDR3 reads CASSIRVQGNTIYF. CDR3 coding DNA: TGTGCCAGTAGTATCAGGGTCCAAGGAAACACCATATATTTT.

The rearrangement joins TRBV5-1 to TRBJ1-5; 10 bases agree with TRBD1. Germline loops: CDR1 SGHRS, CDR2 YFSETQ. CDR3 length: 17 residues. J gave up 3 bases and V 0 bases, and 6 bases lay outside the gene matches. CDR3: CASSLGSGTGDNQPQHF. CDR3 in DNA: TGCGCCAGCAGCTTGGGGTCCGGGACAGGGGACAATCAGCCCCAGCATTTT.

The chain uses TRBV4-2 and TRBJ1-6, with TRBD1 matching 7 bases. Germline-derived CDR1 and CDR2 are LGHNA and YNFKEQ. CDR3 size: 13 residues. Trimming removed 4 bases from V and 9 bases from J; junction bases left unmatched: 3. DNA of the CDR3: TGTGCCAGCAGCCTGGACAGGTTTTCACCCCTCCACTTT. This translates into CASSLDRFSPLHF.

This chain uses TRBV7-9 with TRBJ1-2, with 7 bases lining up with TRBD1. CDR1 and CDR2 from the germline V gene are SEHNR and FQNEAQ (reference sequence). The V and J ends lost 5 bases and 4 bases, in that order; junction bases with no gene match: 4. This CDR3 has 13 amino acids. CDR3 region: CASSQPGGYGYTF. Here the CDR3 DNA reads TGTGCCAGCAGCCAGCCAGGGGGCTATGGCTACACCTTC.

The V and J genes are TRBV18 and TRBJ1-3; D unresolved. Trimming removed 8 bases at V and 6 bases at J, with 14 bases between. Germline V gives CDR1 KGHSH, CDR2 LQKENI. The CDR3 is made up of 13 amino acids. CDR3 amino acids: CASQEYVVNTIYF. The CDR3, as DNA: TGTGCCAGCCAGGAATACGTTGTAAACACCATATATTTT.

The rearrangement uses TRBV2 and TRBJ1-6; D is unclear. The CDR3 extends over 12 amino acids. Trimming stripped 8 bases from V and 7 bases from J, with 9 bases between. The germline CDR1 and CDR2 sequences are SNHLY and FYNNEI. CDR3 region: CASERTNSPLHF. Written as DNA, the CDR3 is TGTGCCAGCGAACGGACCAATTCACCCCTCCACTTT. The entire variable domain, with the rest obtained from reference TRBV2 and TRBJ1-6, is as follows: EPEVTQTPSHQVTQMGQEVILRCVPISNHLYFYWYRQILGQKVEFLVSFYNNEISEKSEIFDDQFSVERPDGSNFTLKIRSTKLEDSAMYFCASERTNSPLHFGNGTRLTVT.

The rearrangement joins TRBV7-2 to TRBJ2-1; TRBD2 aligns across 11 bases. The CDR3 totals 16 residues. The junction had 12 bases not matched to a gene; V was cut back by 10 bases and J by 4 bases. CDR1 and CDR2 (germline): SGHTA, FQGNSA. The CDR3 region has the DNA TGTGCCACAAAACAGGCTAGCGGGGGGCCGTACAATGAGCAGTTCTTC. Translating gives CATKQASGGPYNEQFF.

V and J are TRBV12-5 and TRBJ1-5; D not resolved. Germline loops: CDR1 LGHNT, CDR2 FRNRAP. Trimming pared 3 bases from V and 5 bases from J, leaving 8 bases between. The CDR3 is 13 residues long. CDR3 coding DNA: TGTGCTAGTGGTTTTGGGGTGGATCAGCCCCAGCATTTT. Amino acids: CASGFGVDQPQHF.

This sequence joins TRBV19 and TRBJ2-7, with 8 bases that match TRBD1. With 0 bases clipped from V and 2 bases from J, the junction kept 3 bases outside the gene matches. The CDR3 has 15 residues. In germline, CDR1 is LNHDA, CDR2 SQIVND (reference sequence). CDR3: CASSIDGTGTYEQYF. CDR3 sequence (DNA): TGTGCCAGTAGTATAGATGGGACAGGAACCTACGAGCAGTACTTC.

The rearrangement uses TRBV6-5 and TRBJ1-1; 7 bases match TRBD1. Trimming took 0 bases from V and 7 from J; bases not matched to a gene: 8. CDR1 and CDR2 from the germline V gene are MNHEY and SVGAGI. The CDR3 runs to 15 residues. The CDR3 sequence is CASSYSGTVTDEAFF. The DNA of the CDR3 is TGTGCCAGCAGTTACTCGGGGACAGTTACGGATGAAGCTTTCTTT.

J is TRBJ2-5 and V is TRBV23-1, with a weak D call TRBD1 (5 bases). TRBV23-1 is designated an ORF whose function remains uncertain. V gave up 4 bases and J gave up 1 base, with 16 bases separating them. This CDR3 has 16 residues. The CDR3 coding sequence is TGCGCCAGCAGTCCGGACATGGGATTTACCCAAGAGACCCAGTACTTC. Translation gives CASSPDMGFTQETQYF.

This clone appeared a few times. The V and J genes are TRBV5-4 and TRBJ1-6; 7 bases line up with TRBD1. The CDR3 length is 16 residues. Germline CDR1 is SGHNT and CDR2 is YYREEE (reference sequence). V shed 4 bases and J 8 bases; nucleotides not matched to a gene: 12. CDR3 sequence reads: CASSAIRGAVDSPLHF. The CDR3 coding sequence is TGTGCCAGCAGCGCGATCAGGGGGGCGGTGGATTCACCCCTCCACTTT.

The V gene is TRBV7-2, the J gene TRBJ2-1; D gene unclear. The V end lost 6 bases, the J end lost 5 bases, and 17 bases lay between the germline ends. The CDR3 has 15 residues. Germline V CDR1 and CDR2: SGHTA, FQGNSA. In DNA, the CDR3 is TGTGCCAGCAGTTCCCGGCCTGGTAGCAACAATGAGCAGTTCTTC. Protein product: CASSSRPGSNNEQFF.

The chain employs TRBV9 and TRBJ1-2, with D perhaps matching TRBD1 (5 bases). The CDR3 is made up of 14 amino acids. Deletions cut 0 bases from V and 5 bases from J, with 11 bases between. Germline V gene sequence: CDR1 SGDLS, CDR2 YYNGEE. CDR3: CASSVARGGYGYTF. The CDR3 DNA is TGTGCCAGCAGCGTAGCAAGGGGTGGATATGGCTACACCTTC.

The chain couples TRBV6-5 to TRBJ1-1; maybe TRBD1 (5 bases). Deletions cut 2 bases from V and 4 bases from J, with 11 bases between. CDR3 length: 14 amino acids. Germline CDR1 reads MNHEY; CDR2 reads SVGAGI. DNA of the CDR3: TGTGCCAGCAGTTACAAAGCAGGGCTCACTGAAGCTTTCTTT. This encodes CASSYKAGLTEAFF.

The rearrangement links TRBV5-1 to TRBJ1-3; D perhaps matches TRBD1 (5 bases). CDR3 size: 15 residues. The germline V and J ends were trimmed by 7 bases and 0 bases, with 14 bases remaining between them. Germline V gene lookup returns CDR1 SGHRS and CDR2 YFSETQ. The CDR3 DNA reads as TGCGCCAGCCCGAATCGACAGAACTCTGGAAACACCATATATTTT. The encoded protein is CASPNRQNSGNTIYF.